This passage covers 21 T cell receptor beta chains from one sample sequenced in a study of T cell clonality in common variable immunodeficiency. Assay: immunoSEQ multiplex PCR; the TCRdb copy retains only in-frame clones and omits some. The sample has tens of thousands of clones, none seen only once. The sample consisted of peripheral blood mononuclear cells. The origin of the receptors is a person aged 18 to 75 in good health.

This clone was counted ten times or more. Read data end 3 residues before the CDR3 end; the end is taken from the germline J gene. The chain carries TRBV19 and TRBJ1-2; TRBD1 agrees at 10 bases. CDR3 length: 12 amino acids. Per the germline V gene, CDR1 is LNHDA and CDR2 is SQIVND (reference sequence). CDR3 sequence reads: CATRDRGSGYTF. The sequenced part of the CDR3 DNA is TGTGCCACGCGGGACAGGGGTTCCGGC.

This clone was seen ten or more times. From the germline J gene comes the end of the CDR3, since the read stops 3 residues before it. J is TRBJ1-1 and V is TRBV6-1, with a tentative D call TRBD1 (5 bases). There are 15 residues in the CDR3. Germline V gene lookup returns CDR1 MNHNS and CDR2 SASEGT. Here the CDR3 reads CASSEGQGGMLEAFF. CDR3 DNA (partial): TGTGCCAGCAGTGAAGGTCAGGGAGGAATGTTGGAA.

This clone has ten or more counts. The chain's CDR3 is CASSLVPSGGAYNEQFF. The sequenced part of the CDR3 DNA is TGCGCCAGCAGCTTGGTCCCTTCGGGGGGGGCCTACAATGAG. The genes are TRBV5-1 and TRBJ2-1, with 8 bases fitting TRBD2. The sequence runs out 3 residues before the end of the CDR3; the remainder is reconstructed from the germline J gene. Germline V CDR1 and CDR2: SGHRS, YFSETQ. CDR3 length: 17 residues. V lost 0 bases to trimming and J lost 2 bases; unmatched junction nucleotides: 7.

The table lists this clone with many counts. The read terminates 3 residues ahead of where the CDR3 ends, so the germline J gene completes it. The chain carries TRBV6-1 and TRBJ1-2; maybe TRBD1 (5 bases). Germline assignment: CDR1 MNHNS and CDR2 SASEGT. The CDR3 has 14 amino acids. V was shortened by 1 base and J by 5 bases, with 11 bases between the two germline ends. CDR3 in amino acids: CASSEGAGRYGYTF. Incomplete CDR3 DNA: TGTGCCAGCAGTGAAGGGGCAGGGAGGTATGGC.

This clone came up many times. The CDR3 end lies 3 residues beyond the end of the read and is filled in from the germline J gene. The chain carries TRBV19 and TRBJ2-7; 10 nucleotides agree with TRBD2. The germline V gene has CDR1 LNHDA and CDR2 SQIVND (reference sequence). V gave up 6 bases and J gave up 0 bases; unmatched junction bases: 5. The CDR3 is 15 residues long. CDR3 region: CASSQGLARSYEQYF. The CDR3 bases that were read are TGTGCCAGTAGCCAGGGACTAGCGCGCTCCTACGAG.

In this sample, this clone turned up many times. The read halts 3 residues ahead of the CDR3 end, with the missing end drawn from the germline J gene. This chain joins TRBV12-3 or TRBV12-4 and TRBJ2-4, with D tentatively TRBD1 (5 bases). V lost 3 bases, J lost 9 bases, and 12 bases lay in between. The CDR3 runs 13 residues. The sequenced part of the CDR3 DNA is TGTGCCAGCAGTTTGGGCCCCCAGGGCATT. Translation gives CASSLGPQGI. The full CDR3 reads CASSLGPQGIQYF.

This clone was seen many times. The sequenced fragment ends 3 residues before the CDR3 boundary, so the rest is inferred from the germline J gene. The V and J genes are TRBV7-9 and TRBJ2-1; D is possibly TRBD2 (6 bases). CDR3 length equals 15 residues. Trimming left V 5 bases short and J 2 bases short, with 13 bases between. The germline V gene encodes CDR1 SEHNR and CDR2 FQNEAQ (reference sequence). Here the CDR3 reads CASSRRRGTYNEQFF. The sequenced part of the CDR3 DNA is TGTGCCAGCAGCCGTCGGAGGGGCACCTACAATGAG.

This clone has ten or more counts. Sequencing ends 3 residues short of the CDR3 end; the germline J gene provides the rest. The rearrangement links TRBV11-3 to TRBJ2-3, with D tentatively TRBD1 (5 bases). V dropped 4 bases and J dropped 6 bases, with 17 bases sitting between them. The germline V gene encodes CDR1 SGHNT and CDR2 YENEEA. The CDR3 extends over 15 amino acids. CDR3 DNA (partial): TGTGCCAGCAGCTCTGGGGCAGGCGGTTGGGATACG. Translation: CASSSGAGGWDT. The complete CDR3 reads CASSSGAGGWDTQYF. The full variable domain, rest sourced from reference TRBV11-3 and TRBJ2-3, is EAGVVQSPRYKIIEKKQPVAFWCNPISGHNTLYWYLQNLGQGPELLIRYENEEAVDDSQLPKDRFSAERLKGVDSTLKIQPAELGDSAVYLCASSSGAGGWDTQYFGPGTRLTVL.

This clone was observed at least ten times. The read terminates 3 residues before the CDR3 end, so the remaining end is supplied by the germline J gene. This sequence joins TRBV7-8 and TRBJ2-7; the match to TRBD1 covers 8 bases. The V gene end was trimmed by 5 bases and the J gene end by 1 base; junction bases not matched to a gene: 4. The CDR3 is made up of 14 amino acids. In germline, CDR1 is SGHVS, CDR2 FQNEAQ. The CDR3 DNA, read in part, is TGTGCCAGCAGCGCCCGGGACAGGTCCTACGAG. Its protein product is CASSARDRSYE. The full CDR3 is CASSARDRSYEQYF.

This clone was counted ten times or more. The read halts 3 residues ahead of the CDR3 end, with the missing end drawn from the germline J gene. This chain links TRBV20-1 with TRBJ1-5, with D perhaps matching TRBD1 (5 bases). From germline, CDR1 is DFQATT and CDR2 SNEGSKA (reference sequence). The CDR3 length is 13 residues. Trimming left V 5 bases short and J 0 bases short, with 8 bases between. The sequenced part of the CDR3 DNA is TGCAGTGCTGGGGGGTATAGCAATCAGCCC. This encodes CSAGGYSNQP. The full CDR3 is CSAGGYSNQPQHF.

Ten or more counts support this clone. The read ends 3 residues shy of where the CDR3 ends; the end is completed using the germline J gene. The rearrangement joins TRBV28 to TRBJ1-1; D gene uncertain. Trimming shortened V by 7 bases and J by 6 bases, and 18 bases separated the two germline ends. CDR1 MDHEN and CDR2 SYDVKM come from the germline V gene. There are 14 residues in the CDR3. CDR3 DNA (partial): TGTGCCAGCACTTCGCTAGAGGTCCCGCCTGAA. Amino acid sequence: CASTSLEVPPE. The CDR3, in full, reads CASTSLEVPPEAFF. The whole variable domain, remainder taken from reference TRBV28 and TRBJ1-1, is DVKVTQSSRYLVKRTGEKVFLECVQDMDHENMFWYRQDPGLGLRLIYFSYDVKMKEKGDIPEGYSVSREKKERFSLILESASTNQTSMYLCASTSLEVPPEAFFGQGTRLTVV.

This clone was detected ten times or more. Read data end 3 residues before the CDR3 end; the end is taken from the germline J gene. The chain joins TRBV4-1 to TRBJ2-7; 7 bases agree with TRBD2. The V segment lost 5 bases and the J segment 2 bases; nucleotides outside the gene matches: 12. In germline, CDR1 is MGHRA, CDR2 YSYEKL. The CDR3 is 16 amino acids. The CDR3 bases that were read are TGCGCCAGCAGCAACGTGGGGATAGCGGGTACCTACGAG. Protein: CASSNVGIAGTYE. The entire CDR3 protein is CASSNVGIAGTYEQYF.

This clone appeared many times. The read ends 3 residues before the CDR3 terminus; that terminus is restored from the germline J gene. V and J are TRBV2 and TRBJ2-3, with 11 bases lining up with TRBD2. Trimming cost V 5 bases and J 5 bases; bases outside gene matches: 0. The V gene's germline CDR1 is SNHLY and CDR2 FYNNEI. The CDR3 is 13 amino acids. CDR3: CASSTSGRDTQYF. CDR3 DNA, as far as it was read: TGTGCCAGCAGTACTAGCGGGAGAGATACG. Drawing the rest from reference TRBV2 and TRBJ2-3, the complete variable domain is EPEVTQTPSHQVTQMGQEVILRCVPISNHLYFYWYRQILGQKVEFLVSFYNNEISEKSEIFDDQFSVERPDGSNFTLKIRSTKLEDSAMYFCASSTSGRDTQYFGPGTRLTVL.

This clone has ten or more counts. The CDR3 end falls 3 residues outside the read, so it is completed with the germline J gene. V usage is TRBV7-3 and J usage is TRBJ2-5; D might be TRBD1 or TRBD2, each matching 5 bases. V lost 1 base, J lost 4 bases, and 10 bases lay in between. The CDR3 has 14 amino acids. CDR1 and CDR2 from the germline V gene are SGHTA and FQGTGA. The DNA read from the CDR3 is TGTGCCAGCAGCTTAAGCCCGAGGGGAGAGACC. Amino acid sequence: CASSLSPRGET. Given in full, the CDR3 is CASSLSPRGETQYF.

The CDR3 sequence is CASSLVGGSSADTQYF. The sequenced CDR3 bases are TGCGCCAGCAGCTTGGTCGGCGGGAGTAGTGCAGATACG. This chain uses TRBV5-1 with TRBJ2-3; 7 positions match TRBD2. The CDR3 extends 3 residues past the end of the read, so its final part is completed from the germline J gene. V lost 0 bases, J lost 4 bases, and 8 bases stayed unmatched. Germline V gives CDR1 SGHRS, CDR2 YFSETQ. The CDR3 covers 16 residues.

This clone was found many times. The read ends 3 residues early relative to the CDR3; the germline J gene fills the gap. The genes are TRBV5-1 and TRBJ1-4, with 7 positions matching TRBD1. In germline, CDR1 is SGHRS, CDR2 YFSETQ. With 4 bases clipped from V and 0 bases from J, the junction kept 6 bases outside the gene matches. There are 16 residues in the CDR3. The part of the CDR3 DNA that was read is TGCGCCAGCAGCGGGAGAGGGGGCGCAACTAATGAAAAA. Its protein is CASSGRGGATNEK. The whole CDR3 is CASSGRGGATNEKLFF.

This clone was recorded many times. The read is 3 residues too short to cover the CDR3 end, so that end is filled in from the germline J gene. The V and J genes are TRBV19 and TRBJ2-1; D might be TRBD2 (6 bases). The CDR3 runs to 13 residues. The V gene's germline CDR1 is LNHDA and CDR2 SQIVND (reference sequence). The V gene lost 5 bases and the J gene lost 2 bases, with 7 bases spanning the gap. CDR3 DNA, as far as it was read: TGTGCCAGTAGTCCGGGGGCCTACAATGAG. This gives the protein CASSPGAYNE. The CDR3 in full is CASSPGAYNEQFF. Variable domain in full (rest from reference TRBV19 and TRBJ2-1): DGGITQSPKYLFRKEGQNVTLSCEQNLNHDAMYWYRQDPGQGLRLIYYSQIVNDFQKGDIAEGYSVSREKKESFPLTVTSAQKNPTAFYLCASSPGAYNEQFFGPGTRLTVL.

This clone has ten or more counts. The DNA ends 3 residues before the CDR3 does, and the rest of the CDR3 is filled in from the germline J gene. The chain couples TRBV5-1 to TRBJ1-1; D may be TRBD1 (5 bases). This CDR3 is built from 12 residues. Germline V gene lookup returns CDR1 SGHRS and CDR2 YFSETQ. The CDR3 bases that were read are TGCGCCAGCAGCCCGGACAAAGCAGGA. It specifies CASSPDKAG. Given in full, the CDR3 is CASSPDKAGAFF.

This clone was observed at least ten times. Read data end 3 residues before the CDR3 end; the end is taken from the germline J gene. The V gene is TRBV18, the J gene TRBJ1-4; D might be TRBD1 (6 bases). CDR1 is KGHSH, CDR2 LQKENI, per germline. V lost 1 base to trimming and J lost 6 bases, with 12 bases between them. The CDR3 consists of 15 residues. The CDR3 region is CASSPRQAGDEKLFF. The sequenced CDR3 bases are TGTGCCAGCTCACCACGACAGGCTGGGGATGAAAAA.

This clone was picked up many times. The CDR3 region is CSAEAGTASSYNEQFF. CDR3 bases read: TGCAGTGCCGAAGCCGGGACAGCGAGCTCCTACAATGAG. This sequence joins TRBV20-1 and TRBJ2-1; 7 bases map to TRBD1. Read coverage stops 3 residues before the CDR3 terminus; the germline J gene supplies the remainder. The CDR3 has 16 amino acids. The germline gives CDR1 DFQATT, CDR2 SNEGSKA (reference sequence). Trimming cost V 6 bases and J 0 bases; bases outside gene matches: 11.

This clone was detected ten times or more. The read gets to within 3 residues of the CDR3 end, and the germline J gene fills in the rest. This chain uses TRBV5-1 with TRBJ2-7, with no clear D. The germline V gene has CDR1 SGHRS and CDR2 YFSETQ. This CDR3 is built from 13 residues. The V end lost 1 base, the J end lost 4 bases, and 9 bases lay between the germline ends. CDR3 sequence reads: CASSLRVQYEQYF. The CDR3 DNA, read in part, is TGCGCCAGCAGCTTGAGGGTCCAATACGAG.